This TCR beta chain was sequenced in a study of blood T cell repertoires in COVID-19. Whole-study context: The United States, Italy and Spain were the sources of the acute and convalescent COVID-19 samples. T cells, B-cell-depleted T cells, or PBMCs supplied cDNA or gDNA.

Original analysis: Estimates of nucleated cell counts were drawn from the amplification of reference gene primers. The protocol was immunoSEQ multiplex PCR, while the TCRdb copy is restricted to in-frame clones and leaves out a portion. That table furnishes V, J and clone size, whereas the DNA furnished D and trimming. The data contain about 220,000 clones, less than 90% of them singletons. Donors of Cohort 3 who recovered were those that had two negative PCRs, clearance, or symptom resolution. The CDR3 contains 13 residues. Germline values: CDR1 SNHLY, CDR2 FYNNEI. With 9 bases clipped from V and 1 base from J, the junction kept 5 bases outside the gene matches.

Input material: PBMCs or T cells enriched from blood (not recorded which). The genes are TRBV2 and TRBJ2-7; the match to TRBD1 covers 8 bases. The origin of this receptor is a woman aged 30 to 39 who had recovered from COVID-19. Here the CDR3 DNA reads TGTGCCAGAGGGAGACAGGGGTCCTACGAGCAGTACTTC. Encoded protein: CARGRQGSYEQYF.